The text below deals with one T cell receptor (beta chain). Its antigen remains unidentified. This sample stems from a study of PD-1 blockade in mismatch repair-deficient tumors. Repertoires were generated with immunoSEQ multiplex PCR, while TCRdb's copy carries only in-frame clones and drops some. The sample includes about 22,000 clones, 84% seen only once; the top ten take more than 15%. Germline assignment: CDR1 MNHEY and CDR2 SMNVEV (reference sequence). The CDR3 extends over 14 amino acids. V was trimmed by 3 bases and J by 5 bases, leaving 11 bases between them. Every patient had mismatch repair deficiency by PCR or immunohistochemistry. TCRs were sequenced from a few patients responding to pembrolizumab. Study results and limitations: Tumor-resident clones, often undetectable pretreatment in blood, expanded then contracted after pembrolizumab.

The source material was peripheral blood, sampled 2 weeks after starting pembrolizumab. The origin of this receptor is an adult with mismatch repair-deficient cancer. This rearrangement joins TRBV27 to TRBJ2-1; D not certain. CDR3 protein: CASSLSGPHNEQFF. The CDR3 region has the DNA TGTGCCAGCAGTTTGTCCGGACCCCACAATGAGCAGTTCTTC.